The 30 T cell receptor beta chains listed next were all sequenced from one sample in a study of blood T cell repertoires in COVID-19. Only in-frame clones appear in the TCRdb table, and some are missing; sequencing was by immunoSEQ multiplex PCR. This table holds about 110,000 clones, around 82% found once. The specimen sequenced was peripheral blood. These receptors were obtained from a woman aged 55-69 years with acute or convalescent COVID-19.

This chain joins TRBV5-4 and TRBJ2-3; 7 nucleotides agree with TRBD1. The CDR3 consists of 15 residues. CDR1 and CDR2 (germline): SGHNT, YYREEE (reference sequence). J gave up 6 bases and V 2 bases, and 9 bases lay outside the gene matches. The CDR3 spells CASSFTGAGGDTQYF. CDR3 DNA sequence: TGTGCCAGCAGCTTCACAGGGGCCGGCGGGGATACGCAGTATTTT.

CDR3 coding DNA: TGTGCCAGCTCCCCTAGTACGAGCTCCTACGAGCAGTACTTC. It codes for CASSPSTSSYEQYF. The chain recombines TRBV18 with TRBJ2-7; no clear D. V was shortened by 6 bases and J by 0 bases, with 12 bases between the two germline ends. Germline V gene lookup returns CDR1 KGHSH and CDR2 LQKENI. CDR3 length: 14 residues.

The J gene is TRBJ2-7, the V gene TRBV29-1; TRBD1 agrees at 8 bases. Germline V gives CDR1 SQVTM, CDR2 ANQGSEA. V dropped 3 bases and J dropped 0; count of bases not matched to a gene: 10. This CDR3 contains 16 residues. CDR3 protein: CSVEIPRDRSSYEQYF. Here the CDR3 DNA reads TGCAGCGTTGAGATTCCTCGGGACAGGAGCTCCTACGAGCAGTACTTC.

The chain couples TRBV5-5 to TRBJ1-2; D is undetermined. The germline gives CDR1 SGHKS, CDR2 YYEKEE (reference sequence). The CDR3 is 14 residues long. V was shortened by 0 bases and J by 8 bases, with 14 bases between the two germline ends. Here the CDR3 DNA reads TGTGCCAGCAGCTTGGGCCGGGAGTATCAGGGCTACACCTTC. This codes for CASSLGREYQGYTF.

This clone turned up a few times. The V call is TRBV2, the J call TRBJ2-7, with D hard to call. The CDR3 is made up of 12 amino acids. The V and J ends lost 4 bases and 7 bases respectively, with 11 bases between them. Germline CDR1 is SNHLY and CDR2 is FYNNEI. CDR3 sequence: CASSAFLREQYF. CDR3 DNA sequence: TGTGCCAGCAGTGCCTTTTTACGGGAGCAGTACTTC.

The chain couples TRBV19 to TRBJ1-6, with D maybe TRBD1 (5 bases). Germline V gene lookup returns CDR1 LNHDA and CDR2 SQIVND (reference sequence). This CDR3 is 16 amino acids long. With 2 bases removed from V and 8 bases from J, the gap between germline ends came to 16 bases. CDR3: CASSIIGHQGDSPLHF. The CDR3, as DNA: TGTGCCAGTAGTATAATTGGACATCAGGGTGATTCACCCCTCCACTTT.

The chain combines TRBV7-2 with TRBJ2-7, with no clear D. CDR3 length: 13 residues. CDR1 is SGHTA and CDR2 is FQGNSA in the germline V gene. V gave up 2 bases and J gave up 3 bases, with 8 bases separating them. CDR3 amino acids: CASSLWRNYEQYF. DNA of the CDR3: TGTGCCAGCAGCTTATGGCGGAACTACGAGCAGTACTTC.

This chain uses TRBV24-1 with TRBJ2-3, with 9 nucleotides matching TRBD1. The CDR3 runs 15 residues. Looked up from germline, CDR1 is KGHDR and CDR2 is SFDVKD. Trimming cost V 4 bases and J 0 bases; bases outside gene matches: 1. The CDR3 DNA follows: TGTGCCACCAGTGACGACAGGGGGAGCACAGATACGCAGTATTTT. Translated: CATSDDRGSTDTQYF.

This chain links TRBV5-8 with TRBJ1-6; 8 bases are shared with TRBD1. Germline CDR1 and CDR2: SGHTS and YDEGEE. CDR3 length: 17 residues. V shed 0 bases, J shed 3 bases, and the junction held 5 bases outside the gene matches. The DNA for the CDR3 is TGTGCCAGCAGCTTGGCGGACAGGGTGTTCTATAATTCACCCCTCCACTTT. This sequence encodes CASSLADRVFYNSPLHF.

The chain couples TRBV6-4 to TRBJ1-2; the D is unclear. The CDR3 runs 18 residues. Germline V gives CDR1 MRHNA, CDR2 SNTAGT. Trimming took 5 bases from V and 1 from J, leaving 23 bases between them. CDR3 sequence (DNA): TGTGCCAGCAGTCTGTACACCGATCGGGAATTATGTAACTATGGCTACACCTTC. Its protein product is CASSLYTDRELCNYGYTF.

The rearrangement joins TRBV7-3 to TRBJ2-2; the D gene is possibly TRBD1 (6 bases). Trimming shortened V by 1 base and J by 2 bases, and 8 bases separated the two germline ends. The CDR3 spans 15 residues. The germline V gene has CDR1 SGHTA and CDR2 FQGTGA. CDR3: CASSLRGPNTGELFF. DNA for the CDR3: TGTGCCAGCAGCTTAAGGGGGCCCAACACCGGGGAGCTGTTTTTT.

The chain has TRBV10-3 and TRBJ2-5; tentative D call: TRBD1 (5 bases). Trimming removed 5 bases from V and 1 base from J, with 8 bases in between. The CDR3 loop spans 13 amino acids. Germline lookup yields CDR1 ENHRY and CDR2 SYGVKD. The CDR3 DNA follows: TGTGCCATCAGTCGGACACCCCAAGAGACCCAGTACTTC. Encoded protein: CAISRTPQETQYF.

The chain is built from TRBV6-5 and TRBJ1-3; 8 bases agree with TRBD1. V lost 5 bases and J lost 1; bases outside the gene matches: 1. CDR1 MNHEY and CDR2 SVGAGI come from the germline V gene. This CDR3 spans 14 amino acids. In nucleotides, the CDR3 is TGTGCCAGCAGTAGGACAGGGTCTGGAAACACCATATATTTT. This codes for CASSRTGSGNTIYF.

The rearrangement joins TRBV28 to TRBJ1-2, with 9 bases that match TRBD1. CDR3 length: 15 amino acids. V lost 7 bases, J lost 1 base, and 7 bases stayed unmatched. From germline, CDR1 is MDHEN and CDR2 SYDVKM. This CDR3 reads CASTVPGQGNYGYTF. The CDR3 DNA reads as TGTGCCAGCACCGTCCCGGGACAGGGTAACTATGGCTACACCTTC.

The chain recombines TRBV30 with TRBJ1-5; no definite D call. The CDR3 extends over 14 amino acids. Trimming cost V 0 bases and J 6 bases, with 12 bases left between them. Germline CDR1 and CDR2: GTSNPN and SVGIG (reference sequence). This chain's CDR3 is CAWSVNGVSQPQHF. CDR3 DNA sequence: TGTGCCTGGAGTGTAAACGGGGTGAGTCAGCCCCAGCATTTT. The full variable domain, with the rest looked up from reference TRBV30 and TRBJ1-5, is SQTIHQWPATLVQPVGSPLSLECTVEGTSNPNLYWYRQAAGRGLQLLFYSVGIGQISSEVPQNLSASRPQDRQFILSSKKLLLSDSGFYLCAWSVNGVSQPQHFGDGTRLSIL.

The rearrangement uses TRBV11-3 and TRBJ1-4, with a possible D match to TRBD1 (5 bases). The CDR3 length is 14 residues. The V gene's germline CDR1 is SGHNT and CDR2 YENEEA. The V and J ends lost 5 bases and 8 bases respectively, with 15 bases between them. The CDR3 spells CASSQRQGAEKLFF. Here the CDR3 DNA reads TGTGCCAGCAGCCAACGACAAGGGGCGGAAAAACTGTTTTTT.

The rearrangement joins TRBV6-4 to TRBJ1-1, with a weak D call TRBD1 (6 bases). With 6 bases removed from V and 1 base from J, the gap between germline ends came to 12 bases. The CDR3 extends over 14 amino acids. The germline V gene encodes CDR1 MRHNA and CDR2 SNTAGT. The CDR3 reads CASRTSGENTEAFF. The DNA for the CDR3 is TGTGCCAGCAGAACGTCAGGGGAGAACACTGAAGCTTTCTTT.

V gene TRBV30 combines with J gene TRBJ1-5; D is ambiguous. Germline CDR1 reads GTSNPN; CDR2 reads SVGIG (reference sequence). This CDR3 is 14 amino acids long. Between the trimmed V and J ends, which lost 4 bases and 4 bases, there was a span of 14 bases. The CDR3 DNA follows: TGTGCCTGGAATGCGGTAGGAGGGAATCAGCCCCAGCATTTT. Its protein product is CAWNAVGGNQPQHF.

This clone was detected a few times. This chain joins TRBV24-1 and TRBJ2-5; maybe TRBD1 (6 bases). Germline-derived CDR1 and CDR2 are KGHDR and SFDVKD. The V end was cut by 0 bases, the J end by 4 bases, with 17 bases between. The CDR3 loop spans 17 amino acids. The CDR3 DNA sequence: TGTGCCACCAGTGATTTGACCGAAAGGGGGAACCGAGAGACCCAGTACTTC. It encodes CATSDLTERGNRETQYF.

The rearrangement uses TRBV5-1 and TRBJ2-5, with TRBD2 identical over 11 bases. Germline CDR1 is SGHRS and CDR2 is YFSETQ. The CDR3 is 16 residues long. With 3 bases clipped from V and 2 bases from J, the junction kept 6 bases outside the gene matches. This CDR3 is CASSSLIAGGQETQYF. CDR3 in DNA: TGCGCCAGCAGCTCCTTGATAGCGGGGGGGCAAGAGACCCAGTACTTC.

The gene calls are TRBV3-1 (or the pseudogene TRBV3-2) and TRBJ1-3; D is undetermined. The CDR3 covers 14 residues. Germline V gene lookup returns CDR1 LGHDT and CDR2 YNNKEL (reference sequence). The V end was cut by 4 bases, the J end by 1 base, with 8 bases between. The CDR3 sequence: CASSRRGSGNTIYF. As DNA, the CDR3 is TGTGCCAGCAGCCGGAGAGGTTCTGGAAACACCATATATTTT.

This sequence joins TRBV4-2 and TRBJ2-7, with 8 nucleotides matching TRBD1. Trimming at V came to 1 base and at J to 4 bases, leaving 6 bases not matched to a gene. The CDR3 spans 15 residues. The germline V gene encodes CDR1 LGHNA and CDR2 YNFKEQ. CDR3 amino acids: CASSQVGQGAYEQYF. CDR3 DNA: TGTGCCAGCAGCCAAGTAGGCCAGGGGGCTTACGAGCAGTACTTC.

Details on this clone: The same CDR3 is also encoded by other DNA sequences in this sample. This chain joins TRBV12-3 or TRBV12-4 and TRBJ1-3; TRBD1 might be the D (6 bases). V was trimmed by 6 bases and J by 4 bases, leaving 10 bases between them. The CDR3 runs 13 residues. CDR3 protein: CASSFRGGNTIYF. The CDR3 nucleotides read TGTGCCAGCAGCTTCAGGGGAGGAAACACCATATATTTT.

The CDR3 DNA reads as TGTGCCAGCAGTTACGCCTTAGGGGAATACAGCAACCAGTACTTC. Protein: CASSYALGEYSNQYF. The chain has TRBV6-5 and TRBJ2-5; tentative D call: TRBD1 (5 bases). The CDR3 has 15 residues. Germline V lookup: CDR1 MNHEY, CDR2 SVGAGI. Trimming removed 2 bases at V and 10 bases at J, with 20 bases between.

V gene TRBV3-1 (or the pseudogene TRBV3-2) combines with J gene TRBJ2-7; D is uncertain. The CDR3 runs 12 residues. V gave up 4 bases and J gave up 3 bases, with 7 bases separating them. Germline V CDR1 and CDR2: LGHDT, YNNKEL (reference sequence). The CDR3 sequence: CASSLTGYEQYF. CDR3 sequence (DNA): TGTGCCAGCAGCCTGACTGGCTACGAGCAGTACTTC.

This chain links TRBV6-5 with TRBJ1-1; 8 bases match TRBD1. Germline trimming cut 6 bases from V and 5 bases from J; bases unmatched to any gene: 8. Germline CDR1 reads MNHEY; CDR2 reads SVGAGI. The CDR3 totals 14 residues. CDR3 nucleotide sequence: TGTGCCAGCAGAGACAGGGGTGGTGGGACTGAAGCTTTCTTT. It translates to CASRDRGGGTEAFF.

J is TRBJ2-4 and V is TRBV12-3 or TRBV12-4, with no clear D. V was shortened by 3 bases and J by 4 bases, with 7 bases between the two germline ends. CDR3 length equals 13 residues. CDR3 loop: CASSFDGKNIQYF. In nucleotides, the CDR3 is TGTGCCAGCAGTTTCGACGGGAAAAACATTCAGTACTTC.

This chain links TRBV6-2 or TRBV6-3 with TRBJ1-2; D uncertain. The CDR3 extends over 15 amino acids. V was shortened by 2 bases and J by 8 bases, with 18 bases between the two germline ends. Germline CDR1 MNHEY, CDR2 SVGEGT. The CDR3 DNA follows: TGTGCCAGCAGTTACCTATGGGGAGCCACCTGGGGCTACACCTTC. This translates into CASSYLWGATWGYTF.

This chain joins TRBV29-1 and TRBJ1-1; D perhaps matches TRBD1 (6 bases). The ends were cut back, 3 bases at V and 8 bases at J, with 22 bases in the middle. There are 15 residues in the CDR3. CDR1 is SQVTM and CDR2 is ANQGSEA in the germline V gene. This chain's CDR3 is CSVEMAWGGAGEAFF. For the CDR3, the DNA is TGCAGCGTTGAGATGGCTTGGGGGGGGGCAGGCGAAGCTTTCTTT.

The rearrangement uses TRBV7-2 and TRBJ1-1; D perhaps matches TRBD1 (5 bases). The CDR3 covers 15 residues. Trimming removed 1 base at V and 8 bases at J, with 17 bases between. CDR1 is SGHTA and CDR2 is FQGNSA in the germline V gene. In nucleotides, the CDR3 is TGTGCCAGCAGCTTAGGTCCGCGGGGCAGGGAAGAAGCTTTCTTT. Translation gives CASSLGPRGREEAFF.